This T cell receptor beta chain came from a study of T cells in Graves' hyperthyroidism and ophthalmopathy. Looking at the study overall: Peripheral blood samples were taken at initial diagnosis, prior to any treatment. Study findings and constraints: Ophthalmopathy could be told apart from stable hyperthyroidism with a 13 V-J model.

Uncontrolled infections, other autoimmune diseases, pregnancy or lactation led to exclusion of patients. Each 10 ml fresh peripheral blood draw supplied the PBMCs. Trimming removed 3 bases from V and 0 bases from J, with 11 bases in between. Germline CDR1 KGHSH, CDR2 LQKENI. The CDR3 spans 16 residues. This clonotype was seen only a few times. Its antigen remains unidentified. The CDR3 regions of TCR beta were amplified from RNA transcripts. Initially, a first-round RT-PCR of the TCR CDR3 employed the HTBI primer set. Each CDR3 protein gets one entry after TCRdb re-called the multiplex PCR reads with MiXCR. The sample consists of about 640,000 distinct CDR3 sequences, around 20% of them appearing once.

Sample: blood. The chain employs TRBV18 and TRBJ1-4; D remains unclear. The clonotype comes from a man aged 25-40 years with Graves' ophthalmopathy. CDR3 in amino acids: CASSPGRATTNEKLFF. CDR3 sequence (DNA): TGTGCCAGCTCACCGGGCCGGGCCACAACTAATGAAAAACTGTTTTTT.